This T cell receptor (beta chain) was obtained from a study of T cells expressing NK-cell markers. Overall study: Repertoire data for TCR beta were derived from sorted T cells (CD3+CD56+NKG2C+, CD3+CD56+NKG2C- and CD3+CD56-NKG2C+).

Germline V gene lookup returns CDR1 KGHDR and CDR2 SFDVKD. The CDR3 length is 17 residues. TCRdb reanalyzed the 5' RACE reads and collapses them to one entry per CDR3 protein, without DNA. This repertoire includes under 500,000 distinct CDR3 sequences. The chain employs TRBV24-1 and TRBJ2-3; without DNA, the TCRdb call of TRBD1 cannot be checked. The clonotype was recovered from a woman between 18 and 70 years old in good health. The specimen was blood T cells: a sorted CD56 or NKG2C T cell subset, CD4+ or CD8+ T cells, or bulk PBMC T cells (not recorded which). The CDR3: CATSDAPGTPSTDTQYF.